Shown below are 9 T cell receptor beta chains from a single sample sequenced in a study of T cells after yellow fever vaccination. In TCRdb, the 5' RACE reads were re-called with MiXCR into one record per CDR3 protein. Of 450,000 to 650,000 distinct CDR3 sequences detected, just over 20% appear once; the ten largest clones hold 16%. Here the sequenced sample was PBMCs, taken about 21 days after the first yellow fever vaccination. The receptors derive from a man younger than 30 who received the YFV17D yellow fever vaccine.

DNA for the CDR3: TGTGCCAGCAGCTTATGGGTCAGTATCGTTCAGTACTTC. This sequence encodes CASSLWVSIVQYF. The rearrangement joins TRBV7-2 to TRBJ2-4; no definite D call. Deletions cut 2 bases from V and 11 bases from J, with 13 bases between. This CDR3 is 13 amino acids long. The germline V gene encodes CDR1 SGHTA and CDR2 FQGNSA.

This chain links TRBV18 with TRBJ2-3; no clear D. The V end lost 2 bases, the J end lost 4 bases, and 10 bases lay between the germline ends. From germline, CDR1 is KGHSH and CDR2 LQKENI. This CDR3 is built from 14 residues. This CDR3 reads CASSPTSRADTQYF. For the CDR3, the DNA is TGTGCCAGCTCACCAACCAGTAGGGCAGATACGCAGTATTTT.

This clonotype was observed a few times. V usage is TRBV7-9 and J usage is TRBJ2-4; 11 nucleotides line up with TRBD1. The CDR3 is 16 amino acids. V dropped 5 bases and J dropped 2; count of bases not matched to a gene: 5. Germline assignment: CDR1 SEHNR and CDR2 FQNEAQ (reference sequence). This CDR3 is CASSPGTGGTKNIQYF. The CDR3 DNA reads as TGTGCCAGCAGCCCCGGGACAGGGGGAACCAAAAACATTCAGTACTTC.

This sequence joins TRBV10-3 and TRBJ1-4; possibly TRBD1 for D (5 bases). The ends were cut back, 2 bases at V and 4 bases at J, with 8 bases in the middle. Germline loops: CDR1 ENHRY, CDR2 SYGVKD. There are 14 residues in the CDR3. CDR3 sequence reads: CAISEDRVNEKLFF. The CDR3 DNA sequence: TGTGCCATCAGTGAGGACAGAGTTAATGAAAAACTGTTTTTT.

The chain employs TRBV7-2 and TRBJ2-5, with D hard to call. Germline V gene lookup returns CDR1 SGHTA and CDR2 FQGNSA. V was clipped by 10 bases and J by 2 bases, with 14 bases between them. The CDR3 length is 13 residues. This CDR3 reads CATSRRIQETQYF. CDR3 DNA: TGTGCCACTTCCCGGAGAATTCAAGAGACCCAGTACTTC. The entire variable domain, with the rest obtained from reference TRBV7-2 and TRBJ2-5, is as follows: GAGVSQSPSNKVTEKGKDVELRCDPISGHTALYWYRQSLGQGLEFLIYFQGNSAPDKSGLPSDRFSAERTGGSVSTLTIQRTQQEDSAVYLCATSRRIQETQYFGPGTRLLVL.

V gene TRBV7-9 combines with J gene TRBJ1-1; 9 positions agree with TRBD1. J gave up 3 bases and V 5 bases, and 7 bases lay outside the gene matches. This CDR3 is 15 amino acids long. The germline gives CDR1 SEHNR, CDR2 FQNEAQ (reference sequence). The CDR3 loop reads CASSRGQGTYTEAFF. The CDR3 nucleotides read TGTGCCAGCAGCCGAGGACAGGGGACGTACACTGAAGCTTTCTTT.

The chain couples TRBV13 to TRBJ1-6; 7 nucleotides agree with TRBD1. J lost 9 bases, V lost 5 bases, and 13 bases had no gene match. This CDR3 region has 16 residues. CDR1 is PRHDT and CDR2 is FYEKMQ in the germline V gene (reference sequence). The CDR3 nucleotides read TGTGCCAGCAGCGAGACCGATGGGACAGTGAGTTCACCCCTCCACTTT. Residues: CASSETDGTVSSPLHF. The complete variable domain, with remaining parts taken from reference TRBV13 and TRBJ1-6, reads AAGVIQSPRHLIKEKRETATLKCYPIPRHDTVYWYQQGPGQDPQFLISFYEKMQSDKGSIPDRFSAQQFSDYHSELNMSSLELGDSALYFCASSETDGTVSSPLHFGNGTRLTVT.

This clonotype came up many times. The chain carries TRBV11-2 and TRBJ2-5, with D perhaps given as TRBD1 or TRBD2 (5 bases each). Germline CDR1 is SGHAT and CDR2 is FQNNGV. The CDR3 covers 15 residues. V was clipped by 5 bases and J by 3 bases, with 16 bases between them. CDR3 sequence: CASSPGGRLEETQYF. DNA of the CDR3: TGTGCCAGCAGCCCTGGGGGACGACTTGAAGAGACCCAGTACTTC. Filled out from reference TRBV11-2 and TRBJ2-5, the complete variable domain reads EAGVAQSPRYKIIEKRQSVAFWCNPISGHATLYWYQQILGQGPKLLIQFQNNGVVDDSQLPKDRFSAERLKGVDSTLKIQPAKLEDSAVYLCASSPGGRLEETQYFGPGTRLLVL.

The chain recombines TRBV5-1 with TRBJ1-1; D unclear. CDR1 and CDR2 from the germline V gene are SGHRS and YFSETQ. Trimming removed 4 bases at V and 3 bases at J, with 13 bases between. This CDR3 spans 14 amino acids. The CDR3 spells CASSLGFLDTEAFF. The CDR3 coding sequence is TGCGCCAGCAGCCTAGGGTTTTTGGACACTGAAGCTTTCTTT. The variable domain in full, completed from reference TRBV5-1 and TRBJ1-1, reads KAGVTQTPRYLIKTRGQQVTLSCSPISGHRSVSWYQQTPGQGLQFLFEYFSETQRNKGNFPGRFSGRQFSNSRSEMNVSTLELGDSALYLCASSLGFLDTEAFFGQGTRLTVV.